This T cell receptor beta chain was recovered during a study of T cell clones after liver transplantation. CDR3 length: 12 amino acids. The germline V gene encodes CDR1 MNHNS and CDR2 SASEGT. V lost 6 bases to trimming and J lost 0 bases, with 6 bases between them. The protocol was immunoSEQ multiplex PCR, while the TCRdb copy is restricted to in-frame clones and leaves out a portion. The sample contains 55,000 to 75,000 clones, approximately 63% of which appear only once. The sequence was obtained from a human patient who received a liver transplant. Some T cells may have come from the graft donor. Sequenced material: CD4+ T cells from blood, taken at the approximately 16-month timepoint. V usage is TRBV6-1 and J usage is TRBJ2-7; D gene unclear. The CDR3 bases are TGTGCCAGCAGGGCAGACTCCTACGAGCAGTACTTC. Translated, it gives CASRADSYEQYF.